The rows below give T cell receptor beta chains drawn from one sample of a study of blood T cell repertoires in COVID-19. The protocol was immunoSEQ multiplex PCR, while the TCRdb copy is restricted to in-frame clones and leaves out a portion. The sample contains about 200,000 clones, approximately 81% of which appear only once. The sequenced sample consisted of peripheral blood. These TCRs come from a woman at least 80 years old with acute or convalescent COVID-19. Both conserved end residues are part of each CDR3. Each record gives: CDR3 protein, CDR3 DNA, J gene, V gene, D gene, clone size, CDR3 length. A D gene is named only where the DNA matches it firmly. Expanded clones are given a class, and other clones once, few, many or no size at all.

CASSQVGRGTYEQYF	TGCGCCAGCAGCCAAGTGGGGCGGGGAACCTACGAGCAGTACTTC	TRBJ2-7	TRBV4-1	.	.	15
CSVVTGANTEAFF	TGCAGCGTTGTGACAGGGGCGAACACTGAAGCTTTCTTT	TRBJ1-1	TRBV29-1	TRBD1	.	13
CASSFNSGANVLTF	TGTGCCAGCAGTTTCAACTCTGGGGCCAACGTCCTGACTTTC	TRBJ2-6	TRBV6-5	.	.	14
CASSGDNQETQYF	TGTGCCAGCAGTGGAGACAACCAAGAGACCCAGTACTTC	TRBJ2-5	TRBV2	.	.	13
CASSQDLPGRGLVEAFF	TGCGCCAGCAGCCAAGATCTCCCAGGCAGGGGGCTTGTTGAAGCTTTCTTT	TRBJ1-1	TRBV4-3	TRBD1	.	17
CASSAAQGRSTDTQYF	TGTGCCAGCAGCGCGGCCCAGGGTAGGAGCACAGATACGCAGTATTTT	TRBJ2-3	TRBV5-4	.	.	16
CASSLGGPLETQYF	TGCGCCAGCAGCTTGGGGGGGCCCTTGGAGACCCAGTACTTC	TRBJ2-5	TRBV5-1	.	.	14
CASSFQNEQFF	TGTGCCAGCAGCTTCCAAAATGAGCAGTTCTTC	TRBJ2-1	TRBV7-3	.	.	11
CASSTPSPRSGDTQYF	TGTGCCAGCAGTACACCTAGCCCCAGGAGCGGAGATACGCAGTATTTT	TRBJ2-3	TRBV28	.	.	16
CASSQELSNPTDTQYF	TGCGCCAGCAGCCAAGAACTATCCAACCCTACAGATACGCAGTATTTT	TRBJ2-3	TRBV4-3	.	.	16
CASSLMAGGSLFSGNTIYF	TGTGCCAGCAGCTTGATGGCAGGGGGCTCCCTCTTCTCTGGAAACACCATATATTTT	TRBJ1-3	TRBV5-8	TRBD1	.	19
CASSVTGQGYEQYF	TGTGCCAGCAGCGTAACGGGACAGGGTTACGAGCAGTACTTC	TRBJ2-7	TRBV9	TRBD1	.	14
CASNHPRGGQETQYF	TGTGCCAGTAATCACCCCCGAGGGGGCCAAGAGACCCAGTACTTC	TRBJ2-5	TRBV2	.	.	15
CASSFLPENTEAFF	TGTGCCAGCAGCTTCCTTCCAGAGAACACTGAAGCTTTCTTT	TRBJ1-1	TRBV5-6	.	.	14
CASGTRLAGGGDTDTQYF	TGTGCTAGTGGTACCCGACTAGCGGGAGGGGGGGACACAGATACGCAGTATTTT	TRBJ2-3	TRBV12-5	TRBD2	.	18
CASSRLHKRTYNEQFF	TGTGCCAGCAGTCGACTCCATAAGCGGACCTACAATGAGCAGTTCTTC	TRBJ2-1	TRBV6-2/TRBV6-3	.	.	16
CASARSGSYEQYF	TGTGCCAGCGCGCGGAGCGGGTCCTACGAGCAGTACTTC	TRBJ2-7	TRBV7-2	.	.	13
CASRTPGTQGFGGYTF	TGTGCCAGCAGGACCCCAGGGACACAGGGATTTGGTGGCTACACCTTC	TRBJ1-2	TRBV27	.	.	16
CASSSSSGTSYNEQFF	TGTGCCAGCAGCTCGTCTAGCGGGACCTCCTACAATGAGCAGTTCTTC	TRBJ2-1	TRBV7-9	TRBD2	.	16
CASSSSGRAGSEQFF	TGTGCCAGCAGTTCTAGCGGGAGGGCCGGAAGTGAGCAGTTCTTC	TRBJ2-1	TRBV6-2/TRBV6-3	TRBD2	.	15
CASSLSGLNTEAFF	TGTGCCAGCAGCTTGTCAGGGCTGAACACTGAAGCTTTCTTT	TRBJ1-1	TRBV7-2	.	.	14
CASSIATPYGYTF	TGTGCCAGTAGTATAGCAACACCCTATGGCTACACCTTC	TRBJ1-2	TRBV19	.	.	13
CASSRRQGTYEQYF	TGCGCCAGCAGCAGAAGACAGGGAACCTACGAGCAGTACTTC	TRBJ2-7	TRBV5-1	TRBD1	.	14
CASSQSVAAYEQYF	TGTGCCAGCAGCCAATCTGTAGCGGCCTACGAGCAGTACTTC	TRBJ2-7	TRBV3-1/TRBV3-2	.	.	14
CASSAGLAPYNEQFF	TGTGCCAGCAGCGCGGGACTAGCGCCATACAATGAGCAGTTCTTC	TRBJ2-1	TRBV9	TRBD2	.	15
CASSLIQGVVEKLFF	TGTGCCAGCAGCTTAATACAGGGGGTGGTTGAAAAACTGTTTTTT	TRBJ1-4	TRBV7-9	TRBD1	.	15
CASSPSPDRGADTQYF	TGTGCCAGCAGCCCGAGCCCGGACAGGGGGGCAGATACGCAGTATTTT	TRBJ2-3	TRBV27	TRBD1	.	16
CASSRYDEQYF	TGTGCCAGCTCACGCTACGACGAGCAGTACTTC	TRBJ2-7	TRBV18	.	.	11
CASSSAPVTEAFF	TGTGCCAGCAGCTCTGCCCCAGTCACTGAAGCTTTCTTT	TRBJ1-1	TRBV11-2	.	.	13
CAISEAVAGGQDTQYF	TGTGCCATCAGTGAGGCGGTAGCGGGAGGACAAGATACGCAGTATTTT	TRBJ2-3	TRBV10-3	TRBD2	.	16
CASSVDGTRYGYTF	TGTGCCAGCAGCGTAGACGGGACAAGGTATGGCTACACCTTC	TRBJ1-2	TRBV9	.	.	14
CASSQAAGLAYDLFF	TGCGCCAGCAGCCAAGCAGCAGGATTGGCCTATGATCTGTTTTTT	TRBJ1-4	TRBV4-3	.	.	15
CASRLGVAGATDTQYF	TGTGCCAGCAGGCTGGGAGTAGCGGGAGCAACAGATACGCAGTATTTT	TRBJ2-3	TRBV7-3	TRBD2	.	16
CASSLGGPGEQFF	TGTGCCAGCAGTTTGGGGGGGCCCGGTGAGCAGTTCTTC	TRBJ2-1	TRBV27	.	.	13
CASSLQGAQETQYF	TGCGCCAGCAGCTTACAGGGGGCCCAAGAGACCCAGTACTTC	TRBJ2-5	TRBV5-1	TRBD1	once	14
CASSKVRNDRGGADTQYF	TGTGCCAGCAGCAAAGTCCGGAACGACAGGGGAGGAGCAGATACGCAGTATTTT	TRBJ2-3	TRBV21-1	.	.	18
CASSSTGTASYEQYF	TGCGCCAGCAGCTCAACCGGGACAGCTTCCTACGAGCAGTACTTC	TRBJ2-7	TRBV5-1	TRBD1	.	15
CASSFYVGGVYEQYF	TGTGCCAGCAGCTTTTATGTGGGGGGAGTCTACGAGCAGTACTTC	TRBJ2-7	TRBV7-2	.	.	15
CASSQLAGNYFYGYTF	TGCGCCAGCAGCCAATTGGCGGGGAATTACTTCTATGGCTACACCTTC	TRBJ1-2	TRBV4-3	.	.	16
CASSLVPGPQPQHF	TGTGCCAGCAGCTTAGTTCCAGGGCCTCAGCCCCAGCATTTT	TRBJ1-5	TRBV7-2	.	.	14
CASSGMSRDSLYEQYF	TGTGCCAGCAGTGGAATGTCCCGGGACAGCCTCTACGAGCAGTACTTC	TRBJ2-7	TRBV28	TRBD1	few	16
CASSANQGIFGYTF	TGTGCCAGCAGTGCAAATCAGGGTATCTTTGGCTACACCTTC	TRBJ1-2	TRBV2	.	.	14
CASGGPTYEQYF	TGTGCCAGCGGCGGTCCAACCTACGAGCAGTACTTC	TRBJ2-7	TRBV7-9	.	few	12
CASSQRRETDEQFF	TGTGCCAGCAGCCAAAGACGGGAGACCGATGAGCAGTTCTTC	TRBJ2-1	TRBV3-1/TRBV3-2	.	.	14
CASSISGQPRAFF	TGTGCCAGCAGCATCTCGGGACAGCCGCGAGCTTTCTTT	TRBJ1-1	TRBV11-3	TRBD1	.	13
CASSYGQIYGYTF	TGTGCCAGCAGTTACGGTCAGATCTATGGCTACACCTTC	TRBJ1-2	TRBV6-2/TRBV6-3	.	.	13
CAWSRIGTGQNNEKLFF	TGTGCCTGGAGTAGGATTGGCACGGGACAGAATAATGAAAAACTGTTTTTT	TRBJ1-4	TRBV30	TRBD1	.	17
CASRGGGQGAGYTF	TGTGCCAGCAGGGGAGGGGGACAGGGGGCTGGCTACACCTTC	TRBJ1-2	TRBV9	TRBD1	few	14